Sequencing of this T cell receptor beta chain was carried out in a study of T-cell memory formation after mild COVID-19. The study, taken as a whole, reports: Clones that got smaller from day 15 to 85 had even CD4/CD8, while clones growing later tipped toward CD4+.

This clonotype came up a few times. Its antigen is not known. CDR1 is SGHRS, CDR2 YFSETQ, per germline. The CDR3 length is 13 residues. With V trimmed by 4 bases and J by 3 bases, 2 bases remained unmatched. TCRdb used MiXCR to reprocess the 5' RACE reads, holding one entry per CDR3 protein. Of 580,000 or so distinct CDR3 sequences in the sample, roughly 17% were seen once. Specimen: PBMCs or a T cell subset sorted from them (not recorded which). This chain connects TRBV5-1 to TRBJ1-1; 8 nucleotides align to TRBD1. This sequence originates from an adult woman who had mild COVID-19 (a few samples of this study predate the infection). Cell type and time point are not known. Here the CDR3 reads CASSQQGDTEAFF. DNA for the CDR3: TGCGCCAGCAGCCAACAGGGGGACACTGAAGCTTTCTTT.